The 28 T cell receptor beta chains in this list originate from one sample, sequenced in a study of blood T cell repertoires in COVID-19. The assay was immunoSEQ multiplex PCR, and TCRdb's table has in-frame clones only and misses some. The table lists 100,000 to 150,000 clones, approximately 90% of them singletons, with approximately 10% in the top ten. The sequencing sample was made of peripheral blood. Every receptor here comes from a man aged 45-65 years with acute or convalescent COVID-19.

The chain uses TRBV28 and TRBJ2-7; 9 nucleotides align to TRBD1. The CDR3 consists of 15 residues. Germline assignment: CDR1 MDHEN and CDR2 SYDVKM. V dropped 8 bases and J dropped 3; count of bases not matched to a gene: 11. The CDR3 loop reads CASADPGQGGYEQYF. Here the CDR3 DNA reads TGTGCCAGCGCGGACCCGGGACAGGGAGGCTACGAGCAGTACTTC.

V and J are TRBV5-5 and TRBJ1-5, with TRBD1 identical over 9 bases. The germline V gene has CDR1 SGHKS and CDR2 YYEKEE (reference sequence). CDR3 size: 15 residues. With 4 bases clipped from V and 4 bases from J, the junction kept 6 bases outside the gene matches. CDR3 amino acids: CASSHRGLENQPQHF. CDR3 nucleotides: TGTGCCAGCAGCCACAGGGGGCTCGAGAATCAGCCCCAGCATTTT.

The V gene is TRBV5-1, the J gene TRBJ1-1, with D uncertain. The CDR3 has 13 amino acids. The V end was cut by 4 bases, the J end by 2 bases, with 9 bases between. Germline assignment: CDR1 SGHRS and CDR2 YFSETQ. The CDR3 DNA follows: TGCGCCAGCAGCCGCGGTGGCAACACTGAAGCTTTCTTT. Translation: CASSRGGNTEAFF. The full variable domain, with the rest looked up from reference TRBV5-1 and TRBJ1-1, is KAGVTQTPRYLIKTRGQQVTLSCSPISGHRSVSWYQQTPGQGLQFLFEYFSETQRNKGNFPGRFSGRQFSNSRSEMNVSTLELGDSALYLCASSRGGNTEAFFGQGTRLTVV.

The genes are TRBV7-9 and TRBJ2-7; 8 bases are shared with TRBD1. Germline assignment: CDR1 SEHNR and CDR2 FQNEAQ (reference sequence). The J segment lost 7 bases and the V segment lost 3 bases, leaving 14 bases of the junction unmatched. The CDR3 extends over 16 amino acids. CDR3 sequence reads: CASSFRGLGRKEEQYF. The DNA of the CDR3 is TGTGCCAGCAGCTTCAGGGGGCTTGGACGGAAGGAAGAGCAGTACTTC. Full variable domain (remainder filled in from reference TRBV7-9 and TRBJ2-7): DTGVSQNPRHKITKRGQNVTFRCDPISEHNRLYWYRQTLGQGPEFLTYFQNEAQLEKSRLLSDRFSAERPKGSFSTLEIQRTEQGDSAMYLCASSFRGLGRKEEQYFGPGTRLTVT.

DNA of the CDR3: TGCGCCAGTTTGATCGGGAAGAATTTGGACGCCTCTGGAAACACCATATATTTT. It translates to CASLIGKNLDASGNTIYF. The rearrangement uses TRBV10-1 and TRBJ1-3; no reliable D call. CDR1 is WNHNN, CDR2 SYGVQD, per germline (reference sequence). The V and J ends lost 9 bases and 0 bases respectively, with 24 bases between them. CDR3 size: 18 residues.

This sequence joins TRBV28 and TRBJ1-6; D uncertain. Germline V lookup: CDR1 MDHEN, CDR2 SYDVKM. V dropped 3 bases and J dropped 10 bases, with 7 bases sitting between them. The CDR3 consists of 12 residues. CDR3 sequence reads: CASSFRGSPLHF. The DNA for the CDR3 is TGTGCCAGCAGTTTCCGAGGGTCACCCCTCCACTTT.

Here the CDR3 reads CASSLERGGYTF. Written as DNA, the CDR3 is TGCGCCAGCAGCTTGGAAAGGGGCGGCTACACCTTC. The chain recombines TRBV5-1 with TRBJ1-2; D is perhaps TRBD1 (5 bases). CDR1 and CDR2 from the germline V gene are SGHRS and YFSETQ. Trimming shortened V by 0 bases and J by 8 bases, and 8 bases separated the two germline ends. This CDR3 has 12 residues. The full variable domain, in which reference TRBV5-1 and TRBJ1-2 provide the parts outside the CDR3, is KAGVTQTPRYLIKTRGQQVTLSCSPISGHRSVSWYQQTPGQGLQFLFEYFSETQRNKGNFPGRFSGRQFSNSRSEMNVSTLELGDSALYLCASSLERGGYTFGSGTRLTVV.

The CDR3 bases are TGTGCCAGCAGCGGAACCCCGACAAGACGGAATTCACCCCTCCACTTT. This encodes CASSGTPTRRNSPLHF. The genes are TRBV5-6 and TRBJ1-6; D not certain. CDR3 length: 16 amino acids. The germline V gene has CDR1 SGHDT and CDR2 YYEEEE. Trimming left V 4 bases short and J 7 bases short, with 18 bases between.

There are a few counts of this clone. This chain joins TRBV18 and TRBJ1-1, with D possibly being TRBD1 (5 bases). This CDR3 has 15 amino acids. V lost 4 bases to trimming and J lost 1 base, with 13 bases between them. The germline V gene encodes CDR1 KGHSH and CDR2 LQKENI. The CDR3 here is CASSLSRQSNTEAFF. The DNA for the CDR3 is TGTGCCAGCTCACTAAGTAGACAGTCGAACACTGAAGCTTTCTTT.

This clone was observed once. V is TRBV6-1 and J is TRBJ2-5; D might be TRBD2 (5 bases). This CDR3 region has 15 residues. Trimming cost V 0 bases and J 5 bases, with 13 bases left between them. Germline CDR1 reads MNHNS; CDR2 reads SASEGT. This chain's CDR3 is CASSEAVGGAETQYF. CDR3 sequence (DNA): TGTGCCAGCAGTGAAGCGGTAGGAGGAGCGGAGACCCAGTACTTC.

The rearrangement joins TRBV7-8 to TRBJ1-3; D is undetermined. Trimming cost V 0 bases and J 2 bases, with 14 bases left between them. Germline CDR1 and CDR2: SGHVS and FQNEAQ. CDR3 size: 17 residues. CDR3 loop: CASSLATFGNTGNTIYF. CDR3 DNA: TGTGCCAGCAGCTTAGCAACTTTCGGGAACACTGGAAACACCATATATTTT.

CDR3 in DNA: TGTGCCAGCAGTTCCTTTAGCGGGGCGCTAAACATTCAGTACTTC. It yields the protein CASSSFSGALNIQYF. The chain links TRBV6-5 to TRBJ2-4, with 8 positions matching TRBD2. The CDR3 spans 15 residues. Looked up from germline, CDR1 is MNHEY and CDR2 is SVGAGI. V shed 4 bases, J shed 6 bases, and the junction held 8 bases outside the gene matches.

The rearrangement joins TRBV27 to TRBJ2-1; no firm D call. The CDR3 runs 14 residues. V was shortened by 7 bases and J by 2 bases, with 12 bases between the two germline ends. Germline CDR1 MNHEY, CDR2 SMNVEV (reference sequence). The DNA of the CDR3 is TGTGCCAGCAAAGGATTAGCTCCCTACAATGAGCAGTTCTTC. Residues: CASKGLAPYNEQFF.

V usage is TRBV9 and J usage is TRBJ1-3, with D hard to call. This CDR3 is built from 14 residues. Germline assignment: CDR1 SGDLS and CDR2 YYNGEE. V was pared by 0 bases and J by 1 base, with 5 bases between. The CDR3 sequence is CASSVDGSGNTIYF. CDR3 coding DNA: TGTGCCAGCAGCGTAGACGGTTCTGGAAACACCATATATTTT.

This chain connects TRBV5-1 to TRBJ1-4; maybe TRBD1 (6 bases). The V end was cut by 0 bases, the J end by 7 bases, with 13 bases between. In germline, CDR1 is SGHRS, CDR2 YFSETQ. The CDR3 sequence is 15 residues long. CDR3 sequence reads: CASSLGPGQAEKLFF. CDR3 DNA: TGCGCCAGCAGCTTGGGTCCGGGACAAGCTGAAAAACTGTTTTTT.

The V call is TRBV5-1, the J call TRBJ2-7, with D tentatively TRBD2 (5 bases). CDR3 size: 14 residues. V was pared by 4 bases and J by 5 bases, with 16 bases between. The germline gives CDR1 SGHRS, CDR2 YFSETQ. The CDR3 is CASSLQRVNHEQYF. The CDR3 coding sequence is TGCGCCAGCAGCCTGCAGAGGGTGAACCACGAGCAGTACTTC.

The V call is TRBV4-1, the J call TRBJ1-2; perhaps TRBD1 as D (5 bases). Germline CDR1 MGHRA, CDR2 YSYEKL. The CDR3 totals 15 residues. The V and J ends lost 0 bases and 3 bases respectively, with 11 bases between them. Here the CDR3 DNA reads TGCGCCAGCAGCCAAGAGAGAGCGGGGGACTATGGCTACACCTTC. It yields the protein CASSQERAGDYGYTF.

The chain is built from TRBV18 and TRBJ1-3; D is ambiguous. Trimming took 3 bases from V and 4 from J, leaving 10 bases between them. Germline V gene data show CDR1 as KGHSH and CDR2 as LQKENI. CDR3 size: 14 residues. The DNA for the CDR3 is TGTGCCAGCTCACCCAGTCCCAAGGGAAACACCATATATTTT. Its protein product is CASSPSPKGNTIYF.

The chain is built from TRBV28 and TRBJ2-5, with TRBD2 as a possible D gene (6 bases). The CDR3 runs 15 residues. V lost 6 bases and J 0 bases, leaving 14 bases between the germline ends. Germline lookup yields CDR1 MDHEN and CDR2 SYDVKM. For the CDR3, the DNA is TGTGCCAGCAGACGCGGGGCAGACTACCAAGAGACCCAGTACTTC. It specifies CASRRGADYQETQYF.

The chain links TRBV7-9 to TRBJ2-7; the match to TRBD2 covers 8 bases. With V trimmed by 2 bases and J by 2 bases, 2 bases remained unmatched. The CDR3 covers 14 residues. From germline, CDR1 is SEHNR and CDR2 FQNEAQ (reference sequence). CDR3: CASSLLAGPYEQYF. DNA of the CDR3: TGTGCCAGCAGCTTACTAGCGGGCCCCTACGAGCAGTACTTC. The variable domain in full, completed from reference TRBV7-9 and TRBJ2-7, reads DTGVSQNPRHKITKRGQNVTFRCDPISEHNRLYWYRQTLGQGPEFLTYFQNEAQLEKSRLLSDRFSAERPKGSFSTLEIQRTEQGDSAMYLCASSLLAGPYEQYFGPGTRLTVT.

V is TRBV5-5 and J is TRBJ2-2; 8 bases fit TRBD1. Germline assignment: CDR1 SGHKS and CDR2 YYEKEE (reference sequence). The length of the CDR3 is 17 residues. With 2 bases clipped from V and 6 bases from J, the junction kept 12 bases outside the gene matches. The CDR3 region is CASSFLLGTGSPGELFF. The CDR3 DNA follows: TGTGCCAGCAGCTTCTTACTGGGGACAGGATCGCCCGGGGAGCTGTTTTTT.

The chain uses TRBV5-8 and TRBJ2-2; TRBD2 might be the D (5 bases). Germline V gives CDR1 SGHTS, CDR2 YDEGEE. Trimming stripped 4 bases from V and 1 base from J, with 11 bases between. The CDR3 loop spans 15 amino acids. CDR3 nucleotides: TGTGCCAGCAGCCGGCGCGGGTTGAACACCGGGGAGCTGTTTTTT. This encodes CASSRRGLNTGELFF.

The chain combines TRBV28 with TRBJ1-4, with a possible D match to TRBD1 (5 bases). The CDR3 is 14 residues long. V dropped 6 bases and J dropped 0 bases, with 8 bases sitting between them. Germline V gene sequence: CDR1 MDHEN, CDR2 SYDVKM. Here the CDR3 reads CASSGGATNEKLFF. CDR3 in DNA: TGTGCCAGCAGCGGAGGGGCAACTAATGAAAAACTGTTTTTT. The full variable domain, with the rest looked up from reference TRBV28 and TRBJ1-4, is DVKVTQSSRYLVKRTGEKVFLECVQDMDHENMFWYRQDPGLGLRLIYFSYDVKMKEKGDIPEGYSVSREKKERFSLILESASTNQTSMYLCASSGGATNEKLFFGSGTQLSVL.

The chain employs TRBV27 and TRBJ2-1; TRBD2 matches at 10 bases. From germline, CDR1 is MNHEY and CDR2 SMNVEV (reference sequence). The V segment lost 11 bases and the J segment 8 bases; nucleotides outside the gene matches: 24. The CDR3 extends over 18 amino acids. CDR3 residues: CASTRRKAGGYVLDEQFF. For the CDR3, the DNA is TGTGCCTCCACCCGAAGGAAAGCGGGAGGGTACGTTTTGGATGAGCAGTTCTTC.

This clone was observed a few times. V usage is TRBV6-5 and J usage is TRBJ1-2; 7 bases line up with TRBD1. V lost 4 bases to trimming and J lost 8 bases; unmatched junction nucleotides: 7. There are 13 residues in the CDR3. The germline V gene has CDR1 MNHEY and CDR2 SVGAGI. This CDR3 reads CASSLQGSSGYTF. CDR3 nucleotide sequence: TGTGCCAGCAGTTTACAGGGGTCCTCCGGCTACACCTTC.

The V call is TRBV19, the J call TRBJ1-3, with unresolved D. The V gene lost 3 bases and the J gene lost 0 bases, with 9 bases spanning the gap. Per the germline V gene, CDR1 is LNHDA and CDR2 is SQIVND (reference sequence). This CDR3 is 15 amino acids long. The CDR3 DNA is TGTGCCAGTAGTATCTCAGTCCGCTCTGGAAACACCATATATTTT. Translation: CASSISVRSGNTIYF. Drawing the rest from reference TRBV19 and TRBJ1-3, the complete variable domain is DGGITQSPKYLFRKEGQNVTLSCEQNLNHDAMYWYRQDPGQGLRLIYYSQIVNDFQKGDIAEGYSVSREKKESFPLTVTSAQKNPTAFYLCASSISVRSGNTIYFGEGSWLTVV.

This clone was seen just once. This sequence joins TRBV5-1 and TRBJ1-2, with 7 bases identical to TRBD1. Germline values: CDR1 SGHRS, CDR2 YFSETQ. V lost 2 bases to trimming and J lost 2 bases; unmatched junction nucleotides: 3. The CDR3 has 14 residues. CDR3 nucleotide sequence: TGCGCCAGCAGCTTCGGGACAGTAAACTATGGCTACACCTTC. Amino acids: CASSFGTVNYGYTF. Using reference TRBV5-1 and TRBJ1-2 for the parts outside the CDR3, the full variable domain is KAGVTQTPRYLIKTRGQQVTLSCSPISGHRSVSWYQQTPGQGLQFLFEYFSETQRNKGNFPGRFSGRQFSNSRSEMNVSTLELGDSALYLCASSFGTVNYGYTFGSGTRLTVV.

This chain connects TRBV24-1 to TRBJ2-2; D ambiguous. The V and J ends lost 9 bases and 1 base respectively, with 11 bases between them. Germline V CDR1 and CDR2: KGHDR, SFDVKD. The CDR3 runs to 14 residues. The CDR3: CATAPGRNTGELFF. In DNA, the CDR3 is TGTGCCACCGCACCTGGGCGGAACACCGGGGAGCTGTTTTTT.